This T cell receptor beta chain originates from a study of beta chain features in type 1 diabetes. Findings and caveats of the study: Among patients with Type 1 diabetes, TCRB CDR3s were moderately but significantly shorter in every one of the four CD4+ subsets.

This clone has more than one count but fewer than ten. Antigen unknown. In germline, CDR1 is SGHRS, CDR2 YFSETQ. This CDR3 region has 13 residues. Trimming stripped 6 bases from V and 7 bases from J, with 14 bases between. The study reverse transcribed the entire isolated RNA, so it sequenced expressed TCRB transcripts. The assay was immunoSEQ multiplex PCR, and TCRdb's table has in-frame clones only and misses some. There are about 270,000 clones in the sample; roughly an eighth occur only once, and about 0.016% lies in the top ten. Sequences were obtained from naive CD4+ T cells from blood. The chain combines TRBV5-1 with TRBJ2-1; tentatively, D is TRBD2 (6 bases). This TCR was recovered from a man under 40 with type 1 diabetes. CDR3 in DNA: TGCGCCAGCAACGGAGGGGTAGAGAATGAGCAGTTCTTC. Translated: CASNGGVENEQFF.